This TCR beta chain originates from a study of T cells in localized non-small cell lung cancer. CDR1 ENHRY and CDR2 SYGVKD come from the germline V gene. This CDR3 contains 13 residues. Trimming removed 3 bases from V and 4 bases from J, with 9 bases in between. The repertoire was sequenced with immunoSEQ multiplex PCR; TCRdb's copy has only in-frame clones and lacks some. The sample includes fewer than 30,000 clones, roughly 90% of them seen just once. V gene TRBV10-3 combines with J gene TRBJ1-1; the D gene is possibly TRBD1 (5 bases). The sample here was PBMCs, taken before any cancer treatment. The clonotype was recovered from a man between 40 and 70 years old with stage II lung adenocarcinoma. In nucleotides, the CDR3 is TGTGCCATCAGTGACCCGGACACCACTGAAGCTTTCTTT. Its translation: CAISDPDTTEAFF.